This T cell receptor (beta chain) was sequenced during a study of blood T cell repertoires in COVID-19. J was trimmed by 6 bases and V by 3 bases; bases with no gene match: 12. Germline CDR1 is KGHDR and CDR2 is SFDVKD. The CDR3 contains 16 residues. In the source study's methods: Reference gene primer amplification in the assay estimated nucleated cell counts. Assay: immunoSEQ multiplex PCR; the TCRdb copy retains only in-frame clones and omits some. That table is the source of V, J and clone size, and D and trimming were worked out from the DNA. The sample holds about 240,000 clones, roughly 89% seen once.

This TCR was recovered from a woman aged 25 to 45 who had recovered from COVID-19. The sample was PBMCs or T cells enriched from blood (not recorded which). The rearrangement uses TRBV24-1 and TRBJ2-7; 8 bases match TRBD2. The CDR3: CATSDGRTSSTAEQYF. The CDR3 DNA reads TGTGCCACCAGTGATGGCCGGACTAGCTCTACTGCCGAGCAGTACTTC.